This T cell receptor (beta chain) was recorded in a study of T cells after yellow fever vaccination. Findings and limits, study-wide: Few clonotypes appeared in both CD4 and CD8 compartments. In post-booster samples, most primary-vaccination clones reappeared (just under 98% CD4, about 90% CD8). Weaker overall, the secondary response nonetheless peaked faster (day 5 versus 15).

In its sample, this clonotype was seen a few times. Its antigen is still unknown. TCR cDNA, made by 5'RACE template switching, carried an added universal primer site and UMIs. Each CDR3 protein gets one entry after TCRdb re-called the 5' RACE reads with MiXCR. The table has some 300,000 distinct CDR3 sequences, more than 3% seen once. Trimming cost V 3 bases and J 6 bases, with 11 bases left between them. The germline V gene has CDR1 LGHDT and CDR2 YNNKEL (reference sequence). This CDR3 has 14 amino acids. The V gene is TRBV3-1, the J gene TRBJ2-2; D uncertain. This material consisted of PBMCs, taken on the day of the yellow fever booster vaccination. The TCR originated in a man aged 18 to 30 who received the YFV17D yellow fever vaccine. Here the CDR3 DNA reads TGTGCCAGCAGCCAGGGCTATGGGGCCGGGGAGCTGTTTTTT. Translating gives CASSQGYGAGELFF. The full variable domain, rest sourced from reference TRBV3-1 and TRBJ2-2, is DTAVSQTPKYLVTQMGNDKSIKCEQNLGHDTMYWYKQDSKKFLKIMFSYNNKELIINETVPNRFSPKSPDKAHLNLHINSLELGDSAVYFCASSQGYGAGELFFGEGSRLTVL.